In this sample, the clone carrying this TCR beta chain turned up a few times. The antigen remains undetermined. The sample comes from a study of T cell repertoires in cytomegalovirus infection. The wider study: It was the public TCR beta signatures that indicated both CMV infection and matching HLA type. General study findings and limits: Summed frequency of shared TCR beta families picked out CMV carriers who also had the relevant HLA. HLA-C-restricted CMV clonotypes gave the most frequent clonotype in two of eight donors.

The V and J ends lost 1 base and 7 bases, in that order; junction bases with no gene match: 4. This CDR3 is 15 amino acids long. CDR1 and CDR2 (germline): LGHNT, FRNRAP. From the reads, TCRdb called clonotypes with MiXCR, one entry per CDR3 protein. Among fewer than 900,000 distinct CDR3 sequences listed, about 29% were seen once. This material consisted of cultured CD8+ T cells from PBMCs, taken from culture after CMV antigen stimulation. This TCR derives from a human donor in good health (CMV status not recorded). Some clones in this sample may be carry-over from other donors' samples. This chain joins TRBV12-5 and TRBJ1-5, with 10 bases identical to TRBD1. CDR3 protein: CASGLAPGQGQPQHF. The CDR3, as DNA: TGTGCTAGTGGTTTGGCCCCGGGACAGGGGCAGCCCCAGCATTTT. Variable domain in full (rest from reference TRBV12-5 and TRBJ1-5): DARVTQTPRHKVTEMGQEVTMRCQPILGHNTVFWYRQTMMQGLELLAYFRNRAPLDDSGMPKDRFSAEMPDATLATLKIQPSEPRDSAVYFCASGLAPGQGQPQHFGDGTRLSIL.